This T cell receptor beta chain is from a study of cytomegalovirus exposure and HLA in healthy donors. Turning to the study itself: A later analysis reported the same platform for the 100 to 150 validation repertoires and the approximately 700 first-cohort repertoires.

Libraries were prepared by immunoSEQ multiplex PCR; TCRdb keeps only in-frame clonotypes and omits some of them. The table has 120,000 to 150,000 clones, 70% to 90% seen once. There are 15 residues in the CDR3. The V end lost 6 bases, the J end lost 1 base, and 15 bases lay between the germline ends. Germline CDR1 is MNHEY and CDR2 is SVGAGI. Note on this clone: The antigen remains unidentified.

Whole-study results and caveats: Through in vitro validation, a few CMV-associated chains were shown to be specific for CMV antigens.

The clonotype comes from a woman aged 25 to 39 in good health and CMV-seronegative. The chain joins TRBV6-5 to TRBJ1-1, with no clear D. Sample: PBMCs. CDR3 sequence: CASSSTPRGNTEAFF. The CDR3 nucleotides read TGTGCCAGCAGCTCCACTCCTCGGGGGAACACTGAAGCTTTCTTT.